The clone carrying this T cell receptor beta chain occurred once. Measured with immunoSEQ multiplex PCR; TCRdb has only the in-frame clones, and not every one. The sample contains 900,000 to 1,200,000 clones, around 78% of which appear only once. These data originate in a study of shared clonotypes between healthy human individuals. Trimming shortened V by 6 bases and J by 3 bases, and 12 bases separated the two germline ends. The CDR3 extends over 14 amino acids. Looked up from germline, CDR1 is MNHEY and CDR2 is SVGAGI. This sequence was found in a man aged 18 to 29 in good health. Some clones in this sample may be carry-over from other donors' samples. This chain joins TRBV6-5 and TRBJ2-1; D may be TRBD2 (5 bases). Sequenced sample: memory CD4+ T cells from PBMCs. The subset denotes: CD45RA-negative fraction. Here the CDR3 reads CASRQTGNYNEQFF. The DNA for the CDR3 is TGTGCCAGCAGACAAACCGGGAACTACAATGAGCAGTTCTTC.